A selection of T cell receptor beta chains follows, all from one sample in a study of beta chain features in type 1 diabetes. The data were produced by immunoSEQ multiplex PCR, yet TCRdb's version contains in-frame clones alone and is incomplete. Altogether 400,000 to 450,000 clones are present, approximately 15% being singletons, with the ten largest covering 0.035% to 0.04%. Sample: naive CD4+ T cells from blood. These receptors all stem from a man between 25 and 39 years old in good health. The CDR3 runs from the conserved cysteine through the conserved F or W. D genes are given only for firm matches. Not all rows give a size; the values are once, few, many and, for expanded clones, a class.

TRBV20-1,11,.,TRBJ2-3,few,CSRGRTDTQYF,TGTTCGAGGGGCCGGACAGATACGCAGTATTTT
TRBV29-1,10,.,TRBJ1-2,.,CSPSGDGYTF,TGCAGCCCGTCCGGGGATGGCTACACCTTC
TRBV9,15,TRBD1,TRBJ2-3,few,CASSAGTERTDTQYF,TGTGCCAGCAGCGCCGGGACAGAAAGAACAGATACGCAGTATTTT
TRBV25-1,13,TRBD1,TRBJ1-2,.,CASSERTGGGYTF,TGTGCCAGCAGTGAGAGGACAGGGGGCGGCTACACCTTC
TRBV9,14,.,TRBJ1-6,.,CASSVNLEHSPLHF,TGTGCCAGCAGCGTAAATCTTGAGCATTCACCCCTCCACTTT
TRBV29-1,14,TRBD2,TRBJ2-1,.,CSVELAGVSNEQFF,TGCAGCGTTGAACTAGCGGGAGTTTCCAATGAGCAGTTCTTC
TRBV7-9,12,.,TRBJ1-2,.,CASSLSSEGYTF,TGTGCCAGCAGCTTATCTTCGGAAGGCTACACCTTC
TRBV4-3,17,TRBD2,TRBJ2-1,few,CASSQDWLAGILNEQFF,TGCGCCAGCAGCCAAGATTGGCTAGCGGGCATTCTCAATGAGCAGTTCTTC
TRBV4-1,13,.,TRBJ2-7,.,CASSQWQAEEQYF,TGCGCCAGCAGCCAATGGCAGGCGGAGGAGCAGTACTTC
TRBV21-1,15,.,TRBJ2-3,few,CASSKSGTHTDTQYF,TGTGCCAGCAGCAAGAGTGGGACTCACACAGATACGCAGTATTTT
TRBV29-1,12,.,TRBJ1-2,.,CSVGYGTLGYTF,TGCAGCGTTGGGTACGGGACGCTTGGCTACACCTTC
TRBV10-3,13,.,TRBJ1-2,few,CAIDSSANYGYTF,TGTGCCATCGACTCAAGCGCTAACTATGGCTACACCTTC
TRBV29-1,13,.,TRBJ1-1,.,CSVVGRVNTEAFF,TGCAGCGTTGTAGGGAGGGTTAACACTGAAGCTTTCTTT
TRBV11-3,15,.,TRBJ2-3,few,CASSPPLVRTDTQYF,TGTGCCAGCAGCCCTCCTTTAGTGAGGACAGATACGCAGTATTTT
TRBV7-3,12,.,TRBJ2-3,.,CASTSGTDTQYF,TGTGCCAGCACCTCAGGCACAGATACGCAGTATTTT
TRBV7-2,15,TRBD2,TRBJ2-1,.,CASSLELAGGIWQFF,TGTGCCAGCAGCTTAGAACTAGCGGGAGGGATTTGGCAGTTCTTC
TRBV7-9,15,.,TRBJ1-2,many,CASSAHLGAIIGYTF,TGTGCCAGCAGCGCCCATTTGGGGGCTATCATTGGCTACACCTTC
TRBV30,13,TRBD1,TRBJ1-4,few,CAGTGTGEEKLFF,TGTGCCGGAACCGGGACAGGGGAAGAAAAACTGTTTTTT
TRBV6-1,13,.,TRBJ1-1,.,CASNGGWNTEAFF,TGTGCCAGCAATGGGGGTTGGAACACTGAAGCTTTCTTT
TRBV9,13,.,TRBJ2-3,few,CASSRDTTDTQYF,TGTGCCAGCAGCAGGGACACCACAGATACGCAGTATTTT
TRBV5-1,16,.,TRBJ2-1,.,CASSFGTWDGGNEQFF,TGCGCCAGCAGCTTTGGGACTTGGGATGGCGGCAATGAGCAGTTCTTC
TRBV9,11,.,TRBJ2-3,few,CASSMQDTQYF,TGTGCCAGCAGCATGCAAGATACGCAGTATTTT
TRBV23-1,16,.,TRBJ1-6,few,CASSQSRPFRDAPLHF,TGCGCCAGCAGTCAATCCCGGCCCTTTCGGGACGCACCCCTCCACTTT
TRBV5-1,14,TRBD2,TRBJ2-3,few,CASSFSGSDDTQYF,TGCGCCAGCAGCTTCAGCGGGAGTGATGATACGCAGTATTTT
TRBV6-1,15,.,TRBJ2-5,few,CASSERLMYQETQYF,TGTGCCAGCAGTGAACGACTCATGTACCAAGAGACCCAGTACTTC
TRBV19,13,.,TRBJ2-7,.,CASGGGPAYEQYF,TGTGCCAGTGGAGGGGGCCCTGCCTACGAGCAGTACTTC
TRBV7-2,16,TRBD2,TRBJ2-7,.,CASSLGGRAGSYEQYF,TGTGCCAGCAGCTTAGGAGGTCGAGCGGGGTCCTACGAGCAGTACTTC
TRBV5-1,15,TRBD1,TRBJ1-5,few,CASSLAGGGNQPQHF,TGCGCCAGCAGCTTGGCAGGGGGCGGCAATCAGCCCCAGCATTTT
TRBV5-1,15,.,TRBJ2-3,.,CASSLVPESTDTQYF,TGCGCCAGCAGCTTGGTACCGGAGAGCACAGATACGCAGTATTTT
TRBV7-8,16,TRBD2,TRBJ2-5,few,CASSFQTSGGQETQYF,TGTGCCAGCAGTTTTCAGACTAGCGGGGGACAAGAGACCCAGTACTTC
TRBV9,17,TRBD2,TRBJ2-2,.,CASFLGLAGGNTGELFF,TGTGCCAGCTTCCTTGGGCTAGCGGGAGGGAACACCGGGGAGCTGTTTTTT
TRBV13,17,.,TRBJ1-1,.,CASSLTSRLGENTEAFF,TGTGCCAGCAGTTTGACATCTCGCCTAGGGGAGAACACTGAAGCTTTCTTT
TRBV6-5,15,TRBD2,TRBJ2-7,.,CASSGGLVVGHEQYF,TGTGCCAGCAGTGGGGGACTAGTGGTCGGCCACGAGCAGTACTTC
TRBV28,14,.,TRBJ2-1,.,CASTLWGERNEQFF,TGTGCCAGCACCTTGTGGGGGGAGAGGAATGAGCAGTTCTTC
TRBV9,15,.,TRBJ1-2,.,CASSGLEYTSYGYTF,TGTGCCAGCAGCGGATTAGAGTACACTTCCTATGGCTACACCTTC
TRBV5-1,10,.,TRBJ2-3,.,CASNGASQYF,TGCGCCAGCAATGGAGCGTCGCAGTATTTT